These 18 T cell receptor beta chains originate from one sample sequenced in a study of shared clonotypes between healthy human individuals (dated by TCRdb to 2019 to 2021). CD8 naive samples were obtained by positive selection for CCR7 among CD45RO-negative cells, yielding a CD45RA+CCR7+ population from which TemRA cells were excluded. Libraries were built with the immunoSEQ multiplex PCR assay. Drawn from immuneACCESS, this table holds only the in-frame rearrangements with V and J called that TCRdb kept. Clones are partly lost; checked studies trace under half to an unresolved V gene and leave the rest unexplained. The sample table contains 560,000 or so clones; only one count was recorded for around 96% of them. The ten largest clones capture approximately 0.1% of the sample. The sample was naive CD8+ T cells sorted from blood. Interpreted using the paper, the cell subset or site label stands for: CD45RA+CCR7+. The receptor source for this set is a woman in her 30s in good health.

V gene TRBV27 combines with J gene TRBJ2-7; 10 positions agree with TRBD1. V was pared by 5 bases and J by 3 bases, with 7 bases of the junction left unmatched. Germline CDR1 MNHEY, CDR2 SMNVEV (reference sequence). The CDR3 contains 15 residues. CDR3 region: CASSARTGGIYEQYF. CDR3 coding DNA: TGTGCCAGCAGTGCCAGGACAGGGGGAATCTACGAGCAGTACTTC.

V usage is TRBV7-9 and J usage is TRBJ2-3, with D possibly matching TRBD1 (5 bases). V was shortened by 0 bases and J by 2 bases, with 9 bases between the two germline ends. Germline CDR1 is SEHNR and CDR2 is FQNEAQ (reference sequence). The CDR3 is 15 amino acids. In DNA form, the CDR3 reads TGTGCCAGCAGCTTAGCCACAGGTACCACAGATACGCAGTATTTT. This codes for CASSLATGTTDTQYF.

The CDR3, as DNA: TGTGCCAGCAGCAAGAGCACACAGGGTGGGCAAGAGACCCAGTACTTC. This encodes CASSKSTQGGQETQYF. The rearrangement joins TRBV27 to TRBJ2-5, with D possibly TRBD1 on 6 matching bases. The V end lost 6 bases, the J end lost 2 bases, and 19 bases lay between the germline ends. CDR3 length equals 16 residues. Germline values: CDR1 MNHEY, CDR2 SMNVEV (reference sequence).

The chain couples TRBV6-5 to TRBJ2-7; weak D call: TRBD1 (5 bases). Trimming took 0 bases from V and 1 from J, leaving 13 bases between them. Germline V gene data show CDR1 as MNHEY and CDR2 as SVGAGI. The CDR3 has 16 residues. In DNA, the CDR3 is TGTGCCAGCAGTTACTCAGCTGGACACCAGTCCTACGAGCAGTACTTC. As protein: CASSYSAGHQSYEQYF.

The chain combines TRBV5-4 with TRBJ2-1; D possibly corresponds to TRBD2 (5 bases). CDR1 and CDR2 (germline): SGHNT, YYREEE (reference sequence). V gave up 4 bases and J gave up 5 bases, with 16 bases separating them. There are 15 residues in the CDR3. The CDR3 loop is CASSPEGGPHNEQFF. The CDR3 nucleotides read TGTGCCAGCAGCCCCGAGGGCGGCCCTCACAATGAGCAGTTCTTC. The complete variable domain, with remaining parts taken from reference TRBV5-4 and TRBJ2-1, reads ETGVTQSPTHLIKTRGQQVTLRCSSQSGHNTVSWYQQALGQGPQFIFQYYREEENGRGNFPPRFSGLQFPNYSSELNVNALELDDSALYLCASSPEGGPHNEQFFGPGTRLTVL.

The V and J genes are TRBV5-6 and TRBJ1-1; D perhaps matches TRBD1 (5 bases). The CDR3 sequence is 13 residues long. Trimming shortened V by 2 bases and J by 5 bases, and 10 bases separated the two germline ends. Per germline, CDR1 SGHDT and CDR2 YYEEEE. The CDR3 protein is CASSFSRGTEAFF. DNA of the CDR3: TGTGCCAGCAGCTTCTCGCGGGGGACTGAAGCTTTCTTT.

The chain's CDR3 is CASSQDEAAPTDTQYF. The CDR3 region has the DNA TGTGCCAGCAGCCAAGATGAGGCGGCACCCACAGATACGCAGTATTTT. The chain has TRBV4-2 and TRBJ2-3; D not resolved. The length of the CDR3 is 16 residues. Trimming removed 0 bases at V and 2 bases at J, with 12 bases between. Germline CDR1 LGHNA, CDR2 YNFKEQ.

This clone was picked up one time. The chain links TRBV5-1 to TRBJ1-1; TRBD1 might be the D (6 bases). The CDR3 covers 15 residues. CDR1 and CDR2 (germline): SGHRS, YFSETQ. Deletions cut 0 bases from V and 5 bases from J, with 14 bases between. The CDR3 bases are TGCGCCAGCAGCTTGGAGGGAGGGGGTTCGACTGAAGCTTTCTTT. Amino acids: CASSLEGGGSTEAFF.

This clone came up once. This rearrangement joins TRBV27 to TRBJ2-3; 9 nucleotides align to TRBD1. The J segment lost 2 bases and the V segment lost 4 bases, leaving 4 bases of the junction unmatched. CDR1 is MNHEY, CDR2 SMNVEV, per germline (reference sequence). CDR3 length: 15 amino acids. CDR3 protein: CASSYGQGNTDTQYF. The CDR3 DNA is TGTGCCAGCAGTTACGGACAGGGGAACACAGATACGCAGTATTTT.

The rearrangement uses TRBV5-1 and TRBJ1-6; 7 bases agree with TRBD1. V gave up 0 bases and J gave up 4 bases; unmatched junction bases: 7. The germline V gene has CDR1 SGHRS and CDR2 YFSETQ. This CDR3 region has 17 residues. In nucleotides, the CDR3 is TGCGCCAGCAGCTTGGAACCAGGGGGAAATTATAATTCACCCCTCCACTTT. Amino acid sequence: CASSLEPGGNYNSPLHF.

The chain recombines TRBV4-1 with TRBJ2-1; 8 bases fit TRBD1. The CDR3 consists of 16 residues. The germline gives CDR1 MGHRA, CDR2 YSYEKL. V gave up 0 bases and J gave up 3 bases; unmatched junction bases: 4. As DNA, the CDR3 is TGCGCCAGCAGCCAAGATCGGACAGGGCTCTACAATGAGCAGTTCTTC. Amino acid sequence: CASSQDRTGLYNEQFF.

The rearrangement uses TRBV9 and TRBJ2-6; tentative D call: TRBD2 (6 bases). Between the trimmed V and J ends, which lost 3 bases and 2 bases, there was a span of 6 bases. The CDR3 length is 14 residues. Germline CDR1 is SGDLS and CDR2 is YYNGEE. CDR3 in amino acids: CASSAGAGANVLTF. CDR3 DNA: TGTGCCAGCAGCGCGGGGGCTGGGGCCAACGTCCTGACTTTC.

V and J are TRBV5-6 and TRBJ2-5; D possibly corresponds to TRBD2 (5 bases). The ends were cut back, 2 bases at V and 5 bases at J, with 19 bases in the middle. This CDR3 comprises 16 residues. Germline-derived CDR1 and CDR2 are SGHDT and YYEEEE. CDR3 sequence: CASSLFVRSSSETQYF. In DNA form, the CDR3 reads TGTGCCAGCAGCTTATTCGTGAGGAGCTCTAGCGAGACCCAGTACTTC.

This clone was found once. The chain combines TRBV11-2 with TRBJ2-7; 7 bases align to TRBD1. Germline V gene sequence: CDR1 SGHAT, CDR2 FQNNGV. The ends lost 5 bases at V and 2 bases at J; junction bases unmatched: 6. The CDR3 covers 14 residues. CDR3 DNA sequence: TGTGCCAGCAGCCCGACAGGGCCCCCCTACGAGCAGTACTTC. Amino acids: CASSPTGPPYEQYF. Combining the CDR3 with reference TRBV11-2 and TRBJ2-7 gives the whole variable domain EAGVAQSPRYKIIEKRQSVAFWCNPISGHATLYWYQQILGQGPKLLIQFQNNGVVDDSQLPKDRFSAERLKGVDSTLKIQPAKLEDSAVYLCASSPTGPPYEQYFGPGTRLTVT.

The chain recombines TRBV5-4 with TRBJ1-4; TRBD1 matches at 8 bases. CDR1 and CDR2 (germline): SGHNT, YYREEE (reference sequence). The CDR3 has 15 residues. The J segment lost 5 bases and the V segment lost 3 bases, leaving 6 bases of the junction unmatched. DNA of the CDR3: TGTGCCAGCAGCTATTTGGGGACAGGCAATGAAAAACTGTTTTTT. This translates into CASSYLGTGNEKLFF.

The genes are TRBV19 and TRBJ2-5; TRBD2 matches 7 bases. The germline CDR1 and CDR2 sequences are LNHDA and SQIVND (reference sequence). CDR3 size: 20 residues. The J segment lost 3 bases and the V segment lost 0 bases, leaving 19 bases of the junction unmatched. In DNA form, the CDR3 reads TGTGCCAGTAGTATAGATCTTGAAACTGGACTAGTCGGTTTCGAAGAGACCCAGTACTTC. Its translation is CASSIDLETGLVGFEETQYF.

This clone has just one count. This chain's CDR3 is CASSWSGGAYEQYF. CDR3 nucleotide sequence: TGTGCCAGTAGTTGGTCAGGGGGCGCGTACGAGCAGTACTTC. V and J are TRBV19 and TRBJ2-7, with 8 bases fitting TRBD1. CDR3 size: 14 residues. Germline-derived CDR1 and CDR2 are LNHDA and SQIVND (reference sequence). With V trimmed by 5 bases and J by 4 bases, 7 bases remained unmatched.

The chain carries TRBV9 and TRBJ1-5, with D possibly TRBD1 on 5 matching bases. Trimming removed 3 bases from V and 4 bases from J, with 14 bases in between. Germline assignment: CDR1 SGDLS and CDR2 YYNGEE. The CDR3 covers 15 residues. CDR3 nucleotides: TGTGCCAGCAGCGCAGGACACGGTCAAAATCAGCCCCAGCATTTT. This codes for CASSAGHGQNQPQHF.